This T cell receptor (beta chain) was sequenced in a study of blood T cell repertoires in COVID-19. At the level of the study: Acute-phase and convalescent COVID-19 samples originated in the United States, Italy and Spain. Sources were T cells, B-cell-depleted T cells, or PBMCs; the material itself was cDNA or gDNA.

Original handling: Amplification with reference gene primers provided the estimates of nucleated cell counts. Generated by immunoSEQ multiplex PCR, the TCRdb table keeps only in-frame clones and is missing some. V and J calls and clone size come straight from that table; D and trimming were deduced from the DNA. The data show over 250,000 clones, with 88% seen just once and around 0.8% held by the top ten. This CDR3 region has 14 residues. V trimming: 2 bases; J trimming: 3 bases; junction bases outside the gene matches: 3. CDR1 is MNHEY and CDR2 is SMNVEV in the germline V gene (reference sequence).

The rearrangement uses TRBV27 and TRBJ2-5; 7 nucleotides align to TRBD1. This TCR derives from a young woman with acute or convalescent COVID-19. Sample: peripheral blood. In nucleotides, the CDR3 is TGTGCCAGCAGTTTACGACAGGGTGAAGAGACCCAGTACTTC. Its translation is CASSLRQGEETQYF.